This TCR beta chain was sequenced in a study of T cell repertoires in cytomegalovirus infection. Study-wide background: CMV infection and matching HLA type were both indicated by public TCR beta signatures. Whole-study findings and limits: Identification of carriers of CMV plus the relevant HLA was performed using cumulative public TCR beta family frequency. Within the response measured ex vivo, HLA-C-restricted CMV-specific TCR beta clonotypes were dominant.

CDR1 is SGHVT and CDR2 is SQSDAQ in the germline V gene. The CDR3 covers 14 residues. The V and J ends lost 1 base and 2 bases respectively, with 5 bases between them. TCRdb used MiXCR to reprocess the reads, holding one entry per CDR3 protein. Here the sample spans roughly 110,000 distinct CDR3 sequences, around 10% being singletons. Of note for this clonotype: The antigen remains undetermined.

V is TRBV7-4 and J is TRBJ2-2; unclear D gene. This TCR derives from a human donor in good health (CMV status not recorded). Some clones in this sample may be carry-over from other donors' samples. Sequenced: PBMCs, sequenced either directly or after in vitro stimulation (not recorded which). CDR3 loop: CASSLGSNTGELFF. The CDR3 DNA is TGTGCCAGCAGCTTAGGCAGTAACACCGGGGAGCTGTTTTTT.